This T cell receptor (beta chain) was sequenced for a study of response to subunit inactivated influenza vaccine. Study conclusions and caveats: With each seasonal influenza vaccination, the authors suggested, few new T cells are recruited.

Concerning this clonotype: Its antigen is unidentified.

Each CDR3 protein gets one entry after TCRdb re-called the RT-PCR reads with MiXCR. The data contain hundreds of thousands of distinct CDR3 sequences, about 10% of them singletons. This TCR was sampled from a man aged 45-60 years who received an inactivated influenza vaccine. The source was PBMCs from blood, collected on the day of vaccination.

DNA for the CDR3: TGTGCCAGCAGCGTAGGGGGGCAAAGCTCCTACGAGCAGTACTTC. It is translated as CASSVGGQSSYEQYF. The chain is built from TRBV9 and TRBJ2-7; weak D call: TRBD1 (6 bases). Trimming shortened V by 0 bases and J by 0 bases, and 10 bases separated the two germline ends. The germline gives CDR1 SGDLS, CDR2 YYNGEE. This CDR3 is built from 15 residues. Full variable domain (remainder filled in from reference TRBV9 and TRBJ2-7): DSGVTQTPKHLITATGQRVTLRCSPRSGDLSVYWYQQSLDQGLQFLIQYYNGEERAKGNILERFSAQQFPDLHSELNLSSLELGDSALYFCASSVGGQSSYEQYFGPGTRLTVT.